Listed below are T cell receptor beta chains from one sample, sequenced in a study of blood T cell repertoires in COVID-19. The data were produced by immunoSEQ multiplex PCR, yet TCRdb's version contains in-frame clones alone and is incomplete. The profile covers about 83,000 clones, with approximately 86% appearing a single time and 7% to 9% taken by the ten largest. Source material: peripheral blood. Receptors originate from a man at least 80 years old with active or convalescent COVID-19. CDR3s include the opening cysteine and the closing phenylalanine or tryptophan. The D gene is left open where the match is weak. Clone size is not always given. Where it is, it says once, few, many or a class for expanded clones.

clone_size: once
j_call: TRBJ1-3
d_call: .
v_call: TRBV5-6
cdr3_aa: CASSFGRFSGNTIYF
cdr3_nt: TGTGCCAGCAGCTTTGGGAGATTCTCTGGAAACACCATATATTTT

clone_size: .
j_call: TRBJ1-4
d_call: TRBD1
v_call: TRBV20-1
cdr3_aa: CSASDPRDRAEKLFF
cdr3_nt: TGCAGTGCTAGTGATCCGCGGGACAGGGCAGAAAAACTGTTTTTT

clone_size: .
j_call: TRBJ1-3
d_call: .
v_call: TRBV7-8
cdr3_aa: CASSWLTARQISGNTIYF
cdr3_nt: TGTGCCAGCAGCTGGCTGACGGCCCGACAAATCTCTGGAAACACCATATATTTT

clone_size: .
j_call: TRBJ1-2
d_call: TRBD1
v_call: TRBV6-6
cdr3_aa: CASGGQENNYYGYTF
cdr3_nt: TGTGCCAGCGGAGGACAGGAGAATAACTATTACGGCTACACCTTC

clone_size: .
j_call: TRBJ1-5
d_call: .
v_call: TRBV5-6
cdr3_aa: CASSLWGRPNQPQHF
cdr3_nt: TGTGCCAGCAGCTTGTGGGGGCGCCCCAATCAGCCCCAGCATTTT

clone_size: .
j_call: TRBJ1-1
d_call: TRBD1
v_call: TRBV5-1
cdr3_aa: CASSIIQGAHTEAFF
cdr3_nt: TGCGCCAGCAGCATTATACAGGGGGCGCACACTGAAGCTTTCTTT

clone_size: .
j_call: TRBJ1-2
d_call: TRBD1
v_call: TRBV7-2
cdr3_aa: CASRGQTNYGYTF
cdr3_nt: TGTGCAAGCAGGGGACAGACTAACTATGGCTACACCTTC

clone_size: .
j_call: TRBJ2-5
d_call: .
v_call: TRBV4-2
cdr3_aa: CASSHLRSETQYF
cdr3_nt: TGTGCCAGCAGCCATCTACGGTCAGAGACCCAGTACTTC

clone_size: few
j_call: TRBJ1-3
d_call: TRBD1
v_call: TRBV25-1
cdr3_aa: CASSEGQERTIYF
cdr3_nt: TGTGCCAGCAGTGAAGGACAGGAGCGCACCATATATTTT

clone_size: .
j_call: TRBJ1-3
d_call: .
v_call: TRBV6-5
cdr3_aa: CASSYDNAIYF
cdr3_nt: TGTGCCAGCAGTTACGACAATGCCATATATTTT

clone_size: .
j_call: TRBJ2-2
d_call: .
v_call: TRBV7-9
cdr3_aa: CASSPFTGELFF
cdr3_nt: TGTGCCAGCAGCCCTTTCACCGGGGAGCTGTTTTTT

clone_size: .
j_call: TRBJ2-5
d_call: .
v_call: TRBV5-1
cdr3_aa: CASSTTGTRPGSQETQYF
cdr3_nt: TGCGCCAGCAGCACCACGGGAACGCGACCGGGGAGCCAAGAGACCCAGTACTTC

clone_size: once
j_call: TRBJ2-3
d_call: TRBD2
v_call: TRBV13
cdr3_aa: CASSPRAPLAGLSTDTQYF
cdr3_nt: TGTGCCAGCAGCCCAAGGGCCCCCCTAGCGGGGCTTAGCACAGATACGCAGTATTTT

clone_size: .
j_call: TRBJ1-3
d_call: .
v_call: TRBV5-1
cdr3_aa: CASSRPGAGNTIYF
cdr3_nt: TGCGCCAGCAGCAGGCCAGGGGCTGGAAACACCATATATTTT

clone_size: once
j_call: TRBJ1-2
d_call: TRBD1
v_call: TRBV3-1/TRBV3-2
cdr3_aa: CASSQAGQGVGGYTF
cdr3_nt: TGTGCCAGCAGCCAAGCCGGACAGGGGGTCGGAGGCTACACCTTC

clone_size: .
j_call: TRBJ1-2
d_call: TRBD1
v_call: TRBV7-6
cdr3_aa: CASSSRQQGTYTF
cdr3_nt: TGTGCCAGCAGCTCGAGACAACAGGGGACCTACACCTTC

clone_size: .
j_call: TRBJ1-1
d_call: TRBD1
v_call: TRBV11-2
cdr3_aa: CASSSGTGERWTEAFF
cdr3_nt: TGTGCCAGCAGCTCCGGGACAGGGGAGAGGTGGACTGAAGCTTTCTTT

clone_size: few
j_call: TRBJ2-1
d_call: .
v_call: TRBV24-1
cdr3_aa: CATSDSYEQFF
cdr3_nt: TGTGCCACCAGTGATTCTTATGAGCAGTTCTTC

clone_size: .
j_call: TRBJ2-5
d_call: TRBD2
v_call: TRBV7-3
cdr3_aa: CASSLMGGETQYF
cdr3_nt: TGTGCCAGCAGCTTAATGGGAGGGGAGACCCAGTACTTC

clone_size: .
j_call: TRBJ2-6
d_call: TRBD1
v_call: TRBV19
cdr3_aa: CASSLTGQGESGANVLTF
cdr3_nt: TGTGCCAGTAGCCTAACGGGACAGGGGGAATCGGGGGCCAACGTCCTGACTTTC

clone_size: .
j_call: TRBJ2-6
d_call: TRBD1
v_call: TRBV12-5
cdr3_aa: CASGLWTQGALGANVLTF
cdr3_nt: TGTGCTAGTGGTTTGTGGACACAGGGGGCACTTGGGGCCAACGTCCTGACTTTC

clone_size: .
j_call: TRBJ1-2
d_call: .
v_call: TRBV3-1/TRBV3-2
cdr3_aa: CASSHGSYGYTF
cdr3_nt: TGTGCCAGCAGCCACGGGAGCTATGGCTACACCTTC

clone_size: .
j_call: TRBJ2-5
d_call: TRBD1
v_call: TRBV24-1
cdr3_aa: CATSDQGGSETQYF
cdr3_nt: TGTGCCACCAGTGATCAAGGGGGCTCAGAGACCCAGTACTTC

clone_size: .
j_call: TRBJ1-1
d_call: TRBD1
v_call: TRBV14
cdr3_aa: CASRGQGAFSTEAFF
cdr3_nt: TGTGCCAGCAGAGGACAGGGGGCTTTTAGCACTGAAGCTTTCTTT

clone_size: .
j_call: TRBJ1-5
d_call: .
v_call: TRBV28
cdr3_aa: CASRRGGGAVDQPQHF
cdr3_nt: TGTGCCAGCAGGAGGGGGGGCGGGGCGGTCGATCAGCCCCAGCATTTT

clone_size: once
j_call: TRBJ1-2
d_call: .
v_call: TRBV28
cdr3_aa: CAGAGNYGYTF
cdr3_nt: TGTGCCGGGGCGGGGAACTATGGCTACACCTTC

clone_size: .
j_call: TRBJ1-6
d_call: TRBD1
v_call: TRBV5-1
cdr3_aa: CASSLAGGQGHSPLHF
cdr3_nt: TGCGCCAGCAGCTTGGCCGGGGGACAGGGTCACTCACCCCTCCACTTT

clone_size: .
j_call: TRBJ1-4
d_call: .
v_call: TRBV6-5
cdr3_aa: CASSSTRNEKLFF
cdr3_nt: TGTGCCAGCAGCTCAACGAGGAATGAAAAACTGTTTTTT

clone_size: once
j_call: TRBJ1-6
d_call: .
v_call: TRBV5-6
cdr3_aa: CASSLDRNSPLHF
cdr3_nt: TGTGCCAGCAGCTTGGATCGGAATTCACCCCTCCACTTT

clone_size: .
j_call: TRBJ1-2
d_call: TRBD1
v_call: TRBV7-2
cdr3_aa: CASSLPGQGAINGYTF
cdr3_nt: TGTGCCAGCAGCTTACCGGGACAGGGAGCAATCAATGGCTACACCTTC

clone_size: once
j_call: TRBJ2-3
d_call: TRBD2
v_call: TRBV29-1
cdr3_aa: CSGLPSGGKTDTQYF
cdr3_nt: TGCAGCGGACTGCCTAGCGGAGGGAAAACAGATACGCAGTATTTT

clone_size: .
j_call: TRBJ1-2
d_call: .
v_call: TRBV4-1
cdr3_aa: CASSQPAQLHGYTF
cdr3_nt: TGCGCCAGCAGCCAACCGGCACAGCTCCATGGCTACACCTTC

clone_size: .
j_call: TRBJ1-2
d_call: .
v_call: TRBV7-2
cdr3_aa: CASSLGPWEGYTF
cdr3_nt: TGTGCCAGCAGCTTAGGGCCCTGGGAGGGCTACACCTTC

clone_size: .
j_call: TRBJ2-1
d_call: .
v_call: TRBV18
cdr3_aa: CASQQRGNNEQFF
cdr3_nt: TGTGCCAGCCAACAACGGGGAAACAATGAGCAGTTCTTC

clone_size: few
j_call: TRBJ1-1
d_call: .
v_call: TRBV28
cdr3_aa: CATFIRVGGEGAFF
cdr3_nt: TGTGCCACTTTTATTAGGGTCGGGGGTGAAGGAGCTTTCTTT

clone_size: .
j_call: TRBJ1-2
d_call: .
v_call: TRBV5-6
cdr3_aa: CASSLAGHYGYTF
cdr3_nt: TGTGCCAGCAGCTTGGCAGGGCACTATGGCTACACCTTC

clone_size: .
j_call: TRBJ2-1
d_call: TRBD2
v_call: TRBV7-3
cdr3_aa: CASSPGLSNEQFF
cdr3_nt: TGTGCCAGCAGCCCGGGACTATCCAATGAGCAGTTCTTC

clone_size: .
j_call: TRBJ1-1
d_call: .
v_call: TRBV7-9
cdr3_aa: CASSLAGEVTEAFF
cdr3_nt: TGTGCCAGCAGCTTAGCGGGGGAGGTTACTGAAGCTTTCTTT

clone_size: few
j_call: TRBJ1-4
d_call: TRBD1
v_call: TRBV4-1
cdr3_aa: CASSRGTGPTNEKLFF
cdr3_nt: TGCGCCAGCAGCCGTGGGACAGGGCCAACTAATGAAAAACTGTTTTTT

clone_size: .
j_call: TRBJ2-4
d_call: .
v_call: TRBV6-5
cdr3_aa: CASSYLTGSAKNIQYF
cdr3_nt: TGTGCCAGCAGTTACTTGACAGGATCGGCCAAAAACATTCAGTACTTC

clone_size: .
j_call: TRBJ1-4
d_call: TRBD1
v_call: TRBV14
cdr3_aa: CASSLQDRGGEKLFF
cdr3_nt: TGTGCCAGCAGCCTCCAGGACAGGGGAGGTGAAAAACTGTTTTTT

clone_size: .
j_call: TRBJ2-5
d_call: TRBD2
v_call: TRBV19
cdr3_aa: CASNPGGGGETQYF
cdr3_nt: TGTGCCAGTAACCCGGGGGGTGGGGGAGAGACCCAGTACTTC

clone_size: .
j_call: TRBJ2-3
d_call: TRBD2
v_call: TRBV6-5
cdr3_aa: CASSYAGGPFDTQYF
cdr3_nt: TGTGCCAGCAGTTACGCGGGGGGGCCGTTTGATACGCAGTATTTT

clone_size: .
j_call: TRBJ2-1
d_call: .
v_call: TRBV3-1/TRBV3-2
cdr3_aa: CASSRGTEQFF
cdr3_nt: TGTGCCAGCAGCCGTGGGACAGAGCAGTTCTTC

clone_size: .
j_call: TRBJ2-2
d_call: TRBD1
v_call: TRBV7-9
cdr3_aa: CASSKQGAKTGELFF
cdr3_nt: TGTGCCAGCAGCAAACAGGGGGCGAAAACCGGGGAGCTGTTTTTT

clone_size: .
j_call: TRBJ2-5
d_call: TRBD2
v_call: TRBV3-1/TRBV3-2
cdr3_aa: CASSQGIRGGPQETQYF
cdr3_nt: TGTGCCAGCAGCCAGGGTATTCGCGGGGGGCCCCAAGAGACCCAGTACTTC

clone_size: .
j_call: TRBJ2-2
d_call: .
v_call: TRBV12-3/TRBV12-4
cdr3_aa: CASSSRRGELFF
cdr3_nt: TGTGCCAGCAGTTCACGGCGGGGGGAGCTGTTTTTT

clone_size: once
j_call: TRBJ2-1
d_call: .
v_call: TRBV13
cdr3_aa: CASSSLTINRGNEQFF
cdr3_nt: TGTGCCAGCAGCTCCTTGACTATCAATAGGGGGAATGAGCAGTTCTTC

clone_size: .
j_call: TRBJ2-2
d_call: .
v_call: TRBV19
cdr3_aa: CASTPGRAPNAGELFF
cdr3_nt: TGTGCCAGTACCCCCGGCAGGGCGCCCAATGCCGGGGAGCTGTTTTTT

clone_size: once
j_call: TRBJ2-3
d_call: TRBD1
v_call: TRBV7-9
cdr3_aa: CASSLQSGTATDTQYF
cdr3_nt: TGTGCCAGCAGCTTACAGTCCGGGACAGCCACAGATACGCAGTATTTT

clone_size: .
j_call: TRBJ1-1
d_call: .
v_call: TRBV3-1/TRBV3-2
cdr3_aa: CASSIQQNTEAFF
cdr3_nt: TGTGCCAGCAGCATACAGCAGAACACTGAAGCTTTCTTT

clone_size: .
j_call: TRBJ2-1
d_call: TRBD1
v_call: TRBV24-1
cdr3_aa: CATSDSRTGGGNEQFF
cdr3_nt: TGTGCCACCAGTGACTCACGGACAGGGGGAGGCAATGAGCAGTTCTTC

clone_size: .
j_call: TRBJ2-3
d_call: .
v_call: TRBV10-2
cdr3_aa: CASSAMTGTDTQYF
cdr3_nt: TGCGCCAGCAGTGCAATGACTGGCACAGATACGCAGTATTTT

clone_size: .
j_call: TRBJ1-2
d_call: .
v_call: TRBV24-1
cdr3_aa: CATSPGAGYTF
cdr3_nt: TGTGCCACCAGTCCTGGGGCTGGCTACACCTTC